The 14 T cell receptor beta chains below all came from one sample that was sequenced in a study of OX40 agonist ivuxolimab in advanced cancers. Repertoires were generated with immunoSEQ multiplex PCR, while TCRdb's copy carries only in-frame clones and drops some. The data show tens of thousands of clones, more than 90% seen once. Here the sequenced sample was CD4+ or CD8+ T cells sorted from blood, taken in a trial of the OX40 agonist ivuxolimab. These receptors were obtained from an adult with an advanced solid tumor such as melanoma, head and neck, liver or kidney cancer.

The chain employs TRBV7-9 and TRBJ2-5; the D gene is possibly TRBD1 (5 bases). V lost 5 bases, J lost 2 bases, and 12 bases lay in between. Per germline, CDR1 SEHNR and CDR2 FQNEAQ (reference sequence). The CDR3 covers 14 residues. The CDR3 is CASSQWTLQETQYF. CDR3 nucleotides: TGTGCCAGCAGCCAGTGGACACTACAAGAGACCCAGTACTTC.

The chain is built from TRBV4-1 and TRBJ1-4; D possibly corresponds to TRBD1 (6 bases). CDR1 and CDR2 (germline): MGHRA, YSYEKL. V was cut by 6 bases and J by 4 bases, with 21 bases left in between. The CDR3 covers 17 residues. The CDR3 loop reads CASRPSGKQGNNEKLFF. The CDR3 bases are TGCGCCAGCAGACCCTCGGGCAAACAGGGTAATAATGAAAAACTGTTTTTT.

J is TRBJ2-7 and V is TRBV10-3, with TRBD2 matching 13 bases. The length of the CDR3 is 16 residues. With V trimmed by 6 bases and J by 1 base, 6 bases remained unmatched. Germline V gene data show CDR1 as ENHRY and CDR2 as SYGVKD. The CDR3 here is CAIRARTSGRSYEQYF. CDR3 coding DNA: TGTGCCATCAGAGCGCGGACTAGCGGGAGATCCTACGAGCAGTACTTC.

The rearrangement joins TRBV6-5 to TRBJ2-1, with 7 bases identical to TRBD2. Germline V gives CDR1 MNHEY, CDR2 SVGAGI. CDR3 length: 13 amino acids. The trim removed 2 bases at V and 7 bases at J, leaving 2 bases unmatched. The DNA of the CDR3 is TGTGCCAGCAGTTACCTTAGCGGGAATGAGCAGTTCTTC. This translates into CASSYLSGNEQFF.

This sequence joins TRBV7-9 and TRBJ2-7, with TRBD2 matching 10 bases. The V gene end was trimmed by 4 bases and the J gene end by 6 bases; junction bases not matched to a gene: 9. This CDR3 contains 15 residues. The germline CDR1 and CDR2 sequences are SEHNR and FQNEAQ (reference sequence). The CDR3 DNA is TGTGCCAGCAGCTCCTGGACTAGCGGCGGGACCGAGCAGTACTTC. This gives the protein CASSSWTSGGTEQYF. Full variable domain (outside the CDR3, taken from reference TRBV7-9 and TRBJ2-7): DTGVSQNPRHKITKRGQNVTFRCDPISEHNRLYWYRQTLGQGPEFLTYFQNEAQLEKSRLLSDRFSAERPKGSFSTLEIQRTEQGDSAMYLCASSSWTSGGTEQYFGPGTRLTVT.

The genes are TRBV5-1 and TRBJ1-3; 8 positions match TRBD1. Germline lookup yields CDR1 SGHRS and CDR2 YFSETQ. V was clipped by 4 bases and J by 2 bases; unmatched bases: 8. This CDR3 has 16 residues. The CDR3 region has the DNA TGCGCCAGCAGCCCGGGGGACAGGTTACCTGGAAACACCATATATTTT. This sequence encodes CASSPGDRLPGNTIYF.

A word on this clone: The junction does not match germline at one end; this may be a read error. The identical CDR3 is also encoded by other nucleotide sequences in the sample. The rearrangement links TRBV7-3 to TRBJ2-6; unclear D gene. This CDR3 region has 13 residues. Germline CDR1 SGHTA, CDR2 FQGTGA. DNA of the CDR3: TGTGCCAGCAGTTTAACTGGGGCCAACGTCCTGACTTTC. This translates into CASSLTGANVLTF.

V gene TRBV6-5 combines with J gene TRBJ2-6; 8 bases are a match to TRBD1. Germline trimming cut 4 bases from V and 0 bases from J; bases unmatched to any gene: 2. Germline-derived CDR1 and CDR2 are MNHEY and SVGAGI. This CDR3 is 16 amino acids long. Here the CDR3 DNA reads TGTGCCAGCAGTTGGACAGGGCCCTCTGGGGCCAACGTCCTGACTTTC. Protein sequence: CASSWTGPSGANVLTF.

The chain combines TRBV13 with TRBJ1-6, with 8 bases that match TRBD1. From germline, CDR1 is PRHDT and CDR2 FYEKMQ (reference sequence). CDR3 length: 16 amino acids. V lost 2 bases and J lost 9; bases outside the gene matches: 9. The CDR3 protein is CASSLRDRFFVSPLHF. CDR3 sequence (DNA): TGTGCCAGCAGCTTAAGGGACAGGTTTTTTGTTTCACCCCTCCACTTT.

The genes are TRBV28 and TRBJ2-7; D call uncertain. There are 14 residues in the CDR3. Germline CDR1 and CDR2: MDHEN and SYDVKM. V was trimmed by 5 bases and J by 0 bases, leaving 11 bases between them. The CDR3 sequence is CASSQTLYSYEQYF. The CDR3 coding sequence is TGTGCCAGCAGTCAGACGCTGTACTCCTACGAGCAGTACTTC.

This clone appeared once. V usage is TRBV4-2 and J usage is TRBJ2-7; TRBD1 agrees at 8 bases. J was trimmed by 7 bases and V by 6 bases; bases with no gene match: 5. Germline CDR1 is LGHNA and CDR2 is YNFKEQ. CDR3 length: 12 amino acids. The CDR3 protein is CASSDRGQEQYF. The CDR3 DNA sequence: TGTGCCAGCAGTGACAGGGGCCAAGAGCAGTACTTC.

The gene calls are TRBV11-3 and TRBJ2-7, with D uncertain. Germline CDR1 is SGHNT and CDR2 is YENEEA. The CDR3 is 12 residues long. The V gene lost 0 bases and the J gene lost 3 bases, with 3 bases spanning the gap. CDR3 DNA: TGTGCCAGCAGCTTAGACGGCTACGAGCAGTACTTC. Translated, it gives CASSLDGYEQYF.

The chain uses TRBV18 and TRBJ2-2; tentatively, D is TRBD1 or TRBD2 (5 bases each). The germline V gene encodes CDR1 KGHSH and CDR2 LQKENI. The V end was cut by 3 bases, the J end by 2 bases, with 13 bases between. This CDR3 is built from 16 residues. Here the CDR3 DNA reads TGTGCCAGCTCACCGGTAACCGGGGCAAACACCGGGGAGCTGTTTTTT. Amino acid sequence: CASSPVTGANTGELFF.

The chain employs TRBV12-2 and TRBJ2-6; the D call TRBD1 from the table was never checked on the DNA. TRBV12-2 is marked as a pseudogene. This CDR3 comprises 19 residues. CDR3 region: CASRSRGQAGRSGANVLTF. In nucleotides, the CDR3 is TGTGCAAGTCGCTCCCGTGGACAGGCGGGAAGGTCTGGGGCCAACGTCCTGACTTTC.